This is a list of T cell receptor beta chains from one sample in a study of blood T cell repertoires in COVID-19. Assay: immunoSEQ multiplex PCR; the TCRdb copy retains only in-frame clones and omits some. The sample yields 46,000 or so clones, more than 75% seen once. The sample was peripheral blood. Receptors were obtained from a man in his fifties or sixties with active or convalescent COVID-19. Each CDR3 is given with its conserved first and last residue. The D gene is left open where the match is weak.

j_gene | d_gene | v_gene | CDR3aa
TRBJ2-3 | - | TRBV7-3 | CASSEGGAKDTQYF
TRBJ1-5 | TRBD1 | TRBV18 | CASSLGQGGPQPQHF
TRBJ2-1 | - | TRBV7-9 | CASSLNLGEQFF
TRBJ2-2 | TRBD2 | TRBV4-1 | CASSQGGGGETLGYAGELFF
TRBJ1-6 | TRBD1 | TRBV10-3 | CAISESGTENNSPLHF
TRBJ1-6 | - | TRBV7-9 | CASSLFGAAYNSPLHF
TRBJ2-2 | TRBD1 | TRBV19 | CASRLDRGSTGELFF
TRBJ2-5 | - | TRBV5-1 | CASRGGGQQETQYF
TRBJ1-5 | - | TRBV19 | CASSTEDTNQPQHF
TRBJ2-1 | TRBD1 | TRBV6-5 | CASSRPGQGSSEQFF
TRBJ1-1 | TRBD1 | TRBV2 | CASSENRGDTEAFF
TRBJ1-5 | - | TRBV11-2 | CASSAPEQPQHF